This T cell receptor (beta chain) derives from a study of early T cells in non-severe SARS-CoV-2 infection. Many counts were recorded for this clonotype. No antigen is known for it. As part of library construction, unique molecular identifiers were attached to individual cDNA molecules. TCRdb re-analysed the 5' RACE reads in MiXCR, keeping a single row per CDR3 protein. The sample records some 77,000 distinct CDR3 sequences, 8.5% to 10% being singletons. The germline V gene encodes CDR1 LGHNA and CDR2 YNFKEQ. The CDR3 runs to 16 residues. V shed 7 bases and J 2 bases; nucleotides not matched to a gene: 10. Study outcomes and limitations: VDJdb matching favored anti-spike CD8 responses, missing private and CD4 specificities.

Input material: whole blood. The chain couples TRBV4-2 to TRBJ2-3; 9 nucleotides align to TRBD2. This TCR derives from an adult who was a healthcare worker with PCR-confirmed SARS-CoV-2 infection or an uninfected control (not recorded which). CDR3 sequence: CASTSASGEFTDTQYF. CDR3 coding DNA: TGTGCCAGCACTTCGGCTAGCGGGGAATTCACAGATACGCAGTATTTT.